The sequence of this T cell receptor beta chain was determined in a study of memory CD4+ T cells and cytomegalovirus serostatus. The sort gate was single viable CD3+CD4+CD8-CD45RO+ cells for memory CD4+ T cells. Serum IgG to CMV pp150, pp28, p38 and p52 defined serostatus. This CDR3 spans 12 amino acids. V lost 2 bases and J lost 6, with 7 bases in between. Germline V gene lookup returns CDR1 MNHEY and CDR2 SVGAGI. As to this clone: Its specificity is unknown.

Study-level findings and limits: Of roughly 180 reported CMV TCRbeta sequences, 55 to 80 were found in memory CD4+ repertoires. Suggested: most of the CMV-linked TCR signature lies in CD4+ memory cells.

Profiling relied on immunoSEQ multiplex PCR, and the TCRdb table lists in-frame clones only, not all of them. The sample lists tens of thousands of clones, 82% occurring once. The TCR was taken from an adult in good health and CMV-seronegative. Some clones in this sample may be carry-over from other donors' samples. The sequenced sample was memory CD4+ T cells from blood. The chain employs TRBV6-5 and TRBJ1-2; no clear D. CDR3 in DNA: TGTGCCAGCAGTTACATGGGAGATGGCTACACCTTC. Translation: CASSYMGDGYTF.